These T cell receptor beta chains were read from a single sample in a study of robustness of blood B and T cell sequencing. MiXCR, run by TCRdb on the PCR reads, gives a single entry per CDR3 protein. Of approximately 3,500 distinct CDR3 sequences listed, over 50% are singletons. The sample was peripheral blood. Every receptor here comes from a human donor in good health. CDR3s include the opening cysteine and the closing phenylalanine or tryptophan. The D gene is left open where the match is weak. Rows give clone size only sometimes, using once, few, many, or a class for an expanded clone.

>TRBV19|TRBJ1-2|NA|large
CASSTSGEVWGYTF
TGTGCCAGTAGTACCTCCGGAGAGGTCTGGGGCTACACCTTC
>TRBV27|TRBJ1-5|NA|NA
CASRDGFNQPQHF
TGTGCCAGCAGGGACGGATTCAATCAGCCCCAGCATTTT
>TRBV4-1|TRBJ2-7|NA|few
CASSQGWGQGNSYEQYF
TGCGCCAGCAGCCAAGGGTGGGGGCAGGGGAACTCCTACGAGCAGTACTTC
>TRBV10-1|TRBJ2-4|TRBD1|NA
CASSEDRDRDIQYF
TGCGCCAGCAGTGAGGACAGGGATAGGGACATTCAGTACTTC
>TRBV5-6|TRBJ1-1|NA|few
CASSFDRANTEAFF
TGTGCCAGCAGCTTTGACAGAGCTAACACTGAAGCTTTCTTT
>TRBV12-3/TRBV12-4|TRBJ1-5|TRBD1|NA
CASSSERGLGNQPQHF
TGTGCCAGCAGTTCTGAAAGGGGGCTGGGCAATCAGCCCCAGCATTTT
>TRBV19|TRBJ1-1|NA|NA
CASVDRVGTEAFF
TGTGCCAGTGTGGATAGGGTGGGGACTGAAGCTTTCTTT
>TRBV6-1|TRBJ2-2|NA|NA
CASSPTTSVRDTGELFF
TGTGCCAGCAGTCCTACGACTTCTGTTAGGGACACCGGGGAGCTGTTTTTT
>TRBV15|TRBJ1-2|NA|NA
CATSSGSGEPNYGYTF
TGTGCCACCAGCTCAGGATCAGGGGAACCTAACTATGGCTACACCTTC
>TRBV19|TRBJ2-3|TRBD1|few
CASRATGVGTDTQYF
TGTGCCAGTAGAGCAACAGGGGTGGGCACAGATACGCAGTATTTT
>TRBV20-1|TRBJ1-1|TRBD1|NA
CSAEYYRVPGGTEAFF
TGCAGTGCCGAATATTACCGGGTCCCAGGGGGGACTGAAGCTTTCTTT
>TRBV2|TRBJ1-4|TRBD1|NA
CASSEEQGFATNEKLFF
TGTGCCAGCAGTGAAGAACAGGGGTTTGCAACTAATGAAAAACTGTTTTTT
>TRBV20-1|TRBJ1-2|TRBD1|NA
CSASLVGTGDDYGYTF
TGCAGTGCTAGTTTGGTCGGGACAGGTGACGACTATGGCTACACCTTC
>TRBV20-1|TRBJ2-7|NA|few
CSARDGSRYEQYF
TGCAGTGCTAGAGATGGCAGCCGCTACGAGCAGTACTTC
>TRBV18|TRBJ1-5|NA|few
CASSPMEHQPQHF
TGTGCCAGCTCACCAATGGAGCATCAGCCCCAGCATTTT
>TRBV21-1|TRBJ1-2|NA|NA
CASSFSRDNGYTF
TGTGCCAGCAGCTTTAGCCGGGACAATGGCTACACCTTC
>TRBV7-9|TRBJ1-1|TRBD1|NA
CASSLGQGGRSTEAFF
TGTGCCAGCAGCTTAGGACAGGGAGGAAGGAGCACTGAAGCTTTCTTT
>TRBV7-9|TRBJ1-1|NA|NA
CASSPSLGTEAFF
TGTGCCAGCAGCCCATCCCTGGGCACTGAAGCTTTCTTT
>TRBV4-2|TRBJ2-6|NA|few
CASSQEMTEGHAGANVLTF
TGTGCCAGCAGCCAAGAGATGACGGAGGGACACGCGGGGGCCAACGTCCTGACTTTC
>TRBV10-3|TRBJ1-3|NA|NA
CAIGRQTISGNTIYF
TGTGCCATCGGTAGACAGACTATCTCTGGAAACACCATATATTTT
>TRBV2|TRBJ2-6|NA|NA
CASSQDSSGANVLTF
TGTGCCAGCAGCCAGGACAGCTCTGGGGCCAACGTCCTGACTTTC
>TRBV6-2/TRBV6-3|TRBJ2-3|NA|few
CASSSRTDTQYF
TGTGCCAGCAGTTCCCGCACAGATACGCAGTATTTT
>TRBV7-3|TRBJ2-3|TRBD1|once
CASSLTGVNTDTQYF
TGTGCCAGCAGCTTGACAGGGGTGAACACAGATACGCAGTATTTT
>TRBV24-1|TRBJ2-1|TRBD2|NA
CAPRGGVNEQFF
TGTGCCCCTCGGGGGGGAGTAAATGAGCAGTTCTTC
>TRBV7-8|TRBJ2-5|NA|NA
CASSTHSGGQVGETQYF
TGTGCCAGCAGCACACACTCCGGCGGCCAAGTGGGAGAGACCCAGTACTTC
>TRBV20-1|TRBJ1-2|TRBD1|NA
CSAPTSGQGGYTF
TGCAGTGCTCCCACCTCGGGACAGGGCGGCTACACCTTC
>TRBV14|TRBJ1-2|TRBD1|NA
CASTRTGGGYGYTF
TGTGCCAGCACGAGGACAGGGGGTGGCTATGGCTACACCTTC
>TRBV7-7|TRBJ2-1|TRBD2|NA
CASSVSGGALNEQFF
TGTGCCAGCAGCGTTAGCGGGGGGGCACTCAATGAGCAGTTCTTC
>TRBV7-3|TRBJ2-7|NA|NA
CASSLGGAIHEQYF
TGTGCCAGCAGCTTAGGGGGAGCAATCCACGAGCAGTACTTC
>TRBV13|TRBJ1-6|TRBD1|NA
CASSSDREVVASYNSPLHF
TGTGCCAGCAGCTCGGACAGGGAGGTAGTTGCGTCCTATAATTCACCCCTCCACTTT
>TRBV1|TRBJ1-2|NA|NA
CTSTPIAGSGRIYGYTF
TGCACCAGCACCCCTATAGCGGGATCAGGGAGGATCTATGGCTACACCTTC
>TRBV6-1|TRBJ1-5|NA|few
CASSEVVIQPQHF
TGTGCCAGCAGTGAGGTGGTCATACAGCCCCAGCATTTT
>TRBV7-1|TRBJ2-1|NA|few
CASSSGRDRSYNEQFF
TGTGCCAGCAGCTCGGGCAGGGATCGCTCCTACAATGAGCAGTTCTTC
>TRBV7-9|TRBJ1-1|TRBD1|few
CASRLTGGAGRTEAFF
TGTGCCAGCAGGTTGACAGGGGGCGCGGGTCGGACTGAAGCTTTCTTT
>TRBV20-1|TRBJ1-3|NA|NA
CSARDSRREGAGGTIYF
TGCAGTGCTAGAGATAGTCGGAGGGAAGGGGCCGGGGGCACCATATATTTT
>TRBV5-1|TRBJ2-3|NA|NA
CASSPPGDTQYF
TGCGCCAGCAGCCCCCCTGGAGATACGCAGTATTTT
>TRBV15|TRBJ2-1|TRBD1|NA
CVTSVRTGYNEQFF
TGTGTCACCAGCGTGCGGACAGGTTACAATGAGCAGTTCTTC